The 20 T cell receptor beta chains below come from one sample, sequenced in a study of blood T cell repertoires in COVID-19. Some clones are missing from TCRdb's copy, which holds only in-frame ones; the method was immunoSEQ multiplex PCR. The sample lists hundreds of thousands of clones; approximately 90% were seen once. Sample: PBMCs or T cells enriched from blood (not recorded which). These TCRs come from a woman under 30 with acute COVID-19.

The chain is built from TRBV3-1 (or the pseudogene TRBV3-2) and TRBJ2-1; 12 nucleotides match TRBD2. Losses at the gene ends were 0 bases for V and 8 bases for J; bases not matched to a gene: 5. CDR1 is LGHDT, CDR2 YNNKEL, per germline (reference sequence). CDR3 length: 16 amino acids. The CDR3 loop is CASSQDLLAGGDEQFF. The DNA for the CDR3 is TGTGCCAGCAGCCAAGATCTGCTAGCGGGGGGGGATGAGCAGTTCTTC.

The V call is TRBV19, the J call TRBJ2-7; 8 bases map to TRBD1. The CDR3 sequence is 14 residues long. Germline values: CDR1 LNHDA, CDR2 SQIVND (reference sequence). Trimming cost V 1 base and J 5 bases; bases outside gene matches: 4. CDR3: CASSIVGQDNEQYF. DNA for the CDR3: TGTGCCAGTAGTATAGTGGGACAGGATAACGAGCAGTACTTC.

The rearrangement joins TRBV28 to TRBJ1-6; D is unclear. The CDR3 totals 13 residues. CDR1 and CDR2 from the germline V gene are MDHEN and SYDVKM. V lost 5 bases to trimming and J lost 7 bases, with 9 bases between them. The CDR3 DNA reads as TGTGCCAGCAGTCCGGGGTGGAATTCACCCCTCCACTTT. It yields the protein CASSPGWNSPLHF. The full variable domain, in which reference TRBV28 and TRBJ1-6 provide the parts outside the CDR3, is DVKVTQSSRYLVKRTGEKVFLECVQDMDHENMFWYRQDPGLGLRLIYFSYDVKMKEKGDIPEGYSVSREKKERFSLILESASTNQTSMYLCASSPGWNSPLHFGNGTRLTVT.

This clone showed up just once. Here the CDR3 DNA reads TGTGCCAGCAGCCGACGAGCGGGAGTCCCCGGGGAGCTGTTTTTT. This encodes CASSRRAGVPGELFF. The rearrangement joins TRBV5-6 to TRBJ2-2, with TRBD2 matching 8 bases. With 4 bases clipped from V and 6 bases from J, the junction kept 8 bases outside the gene matches. The CDR3 runs 15 residues. The germline V gene encodes CDR1 SGHDT and CDR2 YYEEEE.

The genes are TRBV9 and TRBJ2-3; TRBD2 matches at 9 bases. Looked up from germline, CDR1 is SGDLS and CDR2 is YYNGEE. There are 20 residues in the CDR3. V lost 3 bases, J lost 3 bases, and 20 bases stayed unmatched. The CDR3 is CASSAGSGAGTAGGTDTQYF. The CDR3 DNA follows: TGTGCCAGCAGCGCCGGCTCAGGGGCGGGGACCGCGGGGGGGACAGATACGCAGTATTTT. The complete variable domain, with remaining parts taken from reference TRBV9 and TRBJ2-3, reads DSGVTQTPKHLITATGQRVTLRCSPRSGDLSVYWYQQSLDQGLQFLIQYYNGEERAKGNILERFSAQQFPDLHSELNLSSLELGDSALYFCASSAGSGAGTAGGTDTQYFGPGTRLTVL.

The chain employs TRBV19 and TRBJ1-1; unclear D gene. This CDR3 region has 13 residues. Germline CDR1 and CDR2: LNHDA and SQIVND (reference sequence). Trimming left V 7 bases short and J 0 bases short, with 9 bases between. CDR3 in DNA: TGTGCCAGTACCGTTGTCTTGAACACTGAAGCTTTCTTT. Translation gives CASTVVLNTEAFF.

The chain employs TRBV28 and TRBJ2-5; weak D call: TRBD1 (6 bases). The CDR3 sequence is 15 residues long. Germline lookup yields CDR1 MDHEN and CDR2 SYDVKM. V was clipped by 5 bases and J by 0 bases, with 13 bases between them. This chain's CDR3 is CASSNYGQYQETQYF. Here the CDR3 DNA reads TGTGCCAGCAGTAACTACGGACAGTACCAAGAGACCCAGTACTTC. Filled out from reference TRBV28 and TRBJ2-5, the complete variable domain reads DVKVTQSSRYLVKRTGEKVFLECVQDMDHENMFWYRQDPGLGLRLIYFSYDVKMKEKGDIPEGYSVSREKKERFSLILESASTNQTSMYLCASSNYGQYQETQYFGPGTRLLVL.

The V call is TRBV9, the J call TRBJ2-5; D uncertain. CDR3 length: 17 amino acids. The V end was cut by 2 bases, the J end by 0 bases, with 17 bases between. Germline CDR1 and CDR2: SGDLS and YYNGEE. This CDR3 is CASSVGRELQYQETQYF. CDR3 in DNA: TGTGCCAGCAGCGTGGGTCGAGAGTTACAGTACCAAGAGACCCAGTACTTC.

In this sample, this clone turned up once. The rearrangement joins TRBV6-5 to TRBJ1-5, with 7 bases aligning to TRBD1. The junction had 13 bases not matched to a gene; V was cut back by 7 bases and J by 7 bases. Germline loops: CDR1 MNHEY, CDR2 SVGAGI. The CDR3 runs 15 residues. The CDR3 DNA sequence: TGTGCCAGCAAAGAGACAGGGCAAGGAGGCCAGCCCCAGCATTTT. Translation gives CASKETGQGGQPQHF.

The sample holds one count of this clone. The V call is TRBV28, the J call TRBJ1-1, with TRBD1 as a possible D gene (6 bases). Trimming cost V 6 bases and J 2 bases, with 13 bases left between them. Germline V lookup: CDR1 MDHEN, CDR2 SYDVKM. The CDR3 sequence is 14 residues long. CDR3 protein: CASRYRALNTEAFF. Written as DNA, the CDR3 is TGTGCCAGCAGATACAGGGCGCTCAACACTGAAGCTTTCTTT.

In regard to this clone: One end of the junction varies from germline; a read error may be responsible. The chain joins TRBV7-7 to TRBJ1-4; TRBD1 might be the D (5 bases). Germline CDR1 is SSHAT and CDR2 is FNYEAQ (reference sequence). This CDR3 has 15 residues. The CDR3 sequence is CASSFTGGENEKLFF. CDR3 in DNA: TGTGCTAGCAGCTTTACCGGGGGGGAAAATGAAAAACTGTTTTTT.

The chain carries TRBV4-3 and TRBJ2-7; maybe TRBD1 (6 bases). CDR3 length: 16 amino acids. From germline, CDR1 is LGHNA and CDR2 YSLEER. With 0 bases removed from V and 6 bases from J, the gap between germline ends came to 18 bases. CDR3 bases: TGCGCCAGCAGCCAAGAGTCTGGACAGTTTGGAGGCGAGCAGTACTTC. Its translation: CASSQESGQFGGEQYF.

The V and J genes are TRBV14 and TRBJ2-5; 14 bases agree with TRBD2. Germline assignment: CDR1 SGHDN and CDR2 FVKESK. The CDR3 covers 15 residues. V trimming: 4 bases; J trimming: 4 bases; junction bases outside the gene matches: 2. CDR3 protein: CASSRTSGGIETQYF. The CDR3 bases are TGTGCCAGCAGCCGGACTAGCGGGGGGATAGAGACCCAGTACTTC.

The rearrangement uses TRBV12-3 or TRBV12-4 and TRBJ1-4; D call uncertain. The CDR3 is 13 residues long. V gave up 1 base and J gave up 6 bases, with 6 bases separating them. The CDR3 loop reads CASSLVADEKLFF. DNA of the CDR3: TGTGCCAGCAGTTTAGTAGCGGATGAAAAACTGTTTTTT.

The rearrangement links TRBV3-1 (or the pseudogene TRBV3-2) to TRBJ2-7; 7 nucleotides match TRBD1. The germline V gene has CDR1 LGHDT and CDR2 YNNKEL (reference sequence). The trim removed 0 bases at V and 3 bases at J, leaving 2 bases unmatched. This CDR3 spans 14 amino acids. The CDR3 sequence is CASSQDGTVYEQYF. DNA for the CDR3: TGTGCCAGCAGCCAAGACGGGACAGTCTACGAGCAGTACTTC.

The V gene is TRBV5-8, the J gene TRBJ1-1; 8 bases are shared with TRBD1. V trimming: 6 bases; J trimming: 5 bases; junction bases outside the gene matches: 12. The V gene's germline CDR1 is SGHTS and CDR2 YDEGEE. The CDR3 extends over 15 amino acids. CDR3 sequence: CASKNRGELGTEAFF. The CDR3 DNA reads as TGTGCCAGCAAGAACAGGGGGGAGTTAGGGACTGAAGCTTTCTTT.

This clone came up once. The chain combines TRBV27 with TRBJ2-7; TRBD1 aligns across 9 bases. This CDR3 spans 17 amino acids. CDR1 MNHEY and CDR2 SMNVEV come from the germline V gene (reference sequence). V was clipped by 4 bases and J by 3 bases; unmatched bases: 13. CDR3 nucleotides: TGTGCCAGCAGTTCACTTCCCCCACAGGGGGCGAGCTACGAGCAGTACTTC. This codes for CASSSLPPQGASYEQYF.

V is TRBV15 and J is TRBJ1-3; 7 bases line up with TRBD1. Germline V gives CDR1 LNHNV, CDR2 YYDKDF (reference sequence). V dropped 5 bases and J dropped 4; count of bases not matched to a gene: 11. This CDR3 contains 16 residues. For the CDR3, the DNA is TGTGCCACCAGCGGCCTCTGGGGGACAGCGGGAAACACCATATATTTT. This codes for CATSGLWGTAGNTIYF.

V is TRBV12-3 or TRBV12-4 and J is TRBJ1-1, with D possibly being TRBD1 (6 bases). V lost 7 bases and J lost 1, with 10 bases in between. The CDR3 has 13 residues. The CDR3 DNA reads as TGTGCCAGCAACACAGGGAAGAACACTGAAGCTTTCTTT. Translation gives CASNTGKNTEAFF.

This sequence joins TRBV2 and TRBJ1-5; D might be TRBD1 (6 bases). Trimming cost V 6 bases and J 2 bases, with 14 bases left between them. The germline CDR1 and CDR2 sequences are SNHLY and FYNNEI. The length of the CDR3 is 15 residues. The CDR3 here is CASSRDIRGNQPQHF. As DNA, the CDR3 is TGTGCCAGCAGCAGGGACATCCGAGGCAATCAGCCCCAGCATTTT.